This T cell receptor (beta chain) was sequenced in a study of blood T cell repertoires in COVID-19. TCRdb keeps only in-frame clones here, not all; method: immunoSEQ multiplex PCR. The repertoire holds roughly 100,000 clones, around 88% seen once, with under 20% in the top ten. Germline assignment: CDR1 SGHRS and CDR2 YFSETQ. Between the trimmed V and J ends, which lost 0 bases and 1 base, there was a span of 10 bases. This CDR3 is 15 amino acids long. V usage is TRBV5-1 and J usage is TRBJ1-1; D is ambiguous. This clonotype originated in a woman older than 75 with acute or convalescent COVID-19. Sample: peripheral blood. CDR3 nucleotides: TGCGCCAGCAGCTTGGGGCATGCCGAGAACACTGAAGCTTTCTTT. Amino acid sequence: CASSLGHAENTEAFF.